A selection of T cell receptor beta chains follows, all from one sample in a study of T cells in Graves' hyperthyroidism and ophthalmopathy. TCRdb passed the multiplex PCR reads through MiXCR, listing each CDR3 protein once. The top ten clones hold about 33% of a sample with more than 250,000 distinct CDR3 sequences, around 15% of them seen once. The sample taken for sequencing was blood. The receptors stem from a woman between 50 and 59 years old with Graves' hyperthyroidism that later progressed to Graves' ophthalmopathy. Each CDR3 is given with its conserved first and last residue. The order of the fields is D gene, J gene, V gene, clone size, CDR3 DNA, CDR3 protein. D genes are given only for firm matches. Some rows have no size entry. The others give once, few or many, or a class for an expanded clone.

NA TRBJ1-2 TRBV29-1 NA TGCAGCGTTGCGGGGGAGGATGGCTACACCTTC CSVAGEDGYTF
NA TRBJ2-5 TRBV27 many TGTGCCAGCTTTTCGGGCAGGGGTGAGACCCAGTACTTC CASFSGRGETQYF
TRBD2 TRBJ2-1 TRBV20-1 few TGCAGTGCAAAGATAGGACTAGCATTGGAGCAGTTCTTC CSAKIGLALEQFF
NA TRBJ1-2 TRBV29-1 few TGCAGCTCCGGACACCTAGGTGGGGGGCAAATGGGTGGCTACACCTTC CSSGHLGGGQMGGYTF
NA TRBJ1-1 TRBV28 many TGTGCCAGCAGTTTGACAGACCTCGCCACTGAAGCTTTCTTT CASSLTDLATEAFF
TRBD2 TRBJ2-5 TRBV29-1 few TGCAGCGTTGGGGGTCCCCTCGGGAGCGGGATGCCGTACCAAGAGACCCAGTACTTC CSVGGPLGSGMPYQETQYF
NA TRBJ1-4 TRBV9 many TGTGCCAGCAGCCTCCTGTATGGAACTAATGAAAAACTGTTTTTT CASSLLYGTNEKLFF
TRBD1 TRBJ2-7 TRBV20-1 many TGCAGTGTATCGCGACAGGGGGCGATTGACGAGCAGTACTTC CSVSRQGAIDEQYF
TRBD1 TRBJ1-3 TRBV29-1 NA TGCAGCGTTCAGGGACAGTTAGTCTCTGGAAACACCATATATTTT CSVQGQLVSGNTIYF
NA TRBJ1-1 TRBV3-1 few TGTGCCAGCAGCCAGGGCACCGGGACGTCAGACGCTTTCTTT CASSQGTGTSDAFF